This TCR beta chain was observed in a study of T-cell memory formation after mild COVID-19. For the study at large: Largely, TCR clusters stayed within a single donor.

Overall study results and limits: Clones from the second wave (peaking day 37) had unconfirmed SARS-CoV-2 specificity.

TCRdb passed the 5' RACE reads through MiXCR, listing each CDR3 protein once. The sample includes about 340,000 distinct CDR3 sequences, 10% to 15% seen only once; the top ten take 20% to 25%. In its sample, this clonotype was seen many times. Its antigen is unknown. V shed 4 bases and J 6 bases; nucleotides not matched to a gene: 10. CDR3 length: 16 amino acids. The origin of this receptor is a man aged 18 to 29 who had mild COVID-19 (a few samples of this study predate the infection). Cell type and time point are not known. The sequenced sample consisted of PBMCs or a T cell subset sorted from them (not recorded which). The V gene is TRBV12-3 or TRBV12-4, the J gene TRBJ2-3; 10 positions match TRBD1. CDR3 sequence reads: CASSSGTGVVTDTQYF. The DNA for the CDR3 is TGTGCCAGCAGTTCCGGGACAGGGGTTGTTACGGATACGCAGTATTTT.